The source of this TCR beta chain is a study of blood T cell repertoires in COVID-19. This CDR3 contains 15 residues. V was cut by 4 bases and J by 1 base, with 13 bases left in between. Germline loops: CDR1 SNHLY, CDR2 FYNNEI. Data came from immunoSEQ multiplex PCR; TCRdb stores just in-frame clones and leaves some out. The sample shows approximately 150,000 clones, over 80% of them seen only once. The TCR sequence derives from a man aged 80 or over with acute or convalescent COVID-19. The specimen sequenced was peripheral blood. J is TRBJ1-1 and V is TRBV2; D is unclear. The CDR3 nucleotides are TGTGCCAGCAGTGTAGGTCGGAGGGAGAACACTGAAGCTTTCTTT. This translates into CASSVGRRENTEAFF.